This T cell receptor beta chain is drawn from a study of CD8 T cells in ankylosing spondylitis. From germline, CDR1 is MNHNS and CDR2 SASEGT. Trimming removed 4 bases at V and 7 bases at J, with 22 bases between. The CDR3 contains 16 residues. Each CDR3 protein gets one entry after TCRdb re-called the 5' RACE reads with MiXCR. The sample lists roughly 40,000 distinct CDR3 sequences, roughly 11% occurring once. Sequences were obtained from blood, either unsorted or a sorted T cell fraction (not recorded which). This chain joins TRBV6-1 and TRBJ2-5, with a possible D match to TRBD2 (6 bases). This clonotype was obtained from a male donor with ankylosing spondylitis or in good health (not recorded which). Written as DNA, the CDR3 is TGTGCCAGCAGTGGCCCGTGGGAGCGGGCCCCGGGGACCCAGTACTTC. This gives the protein CASSGPWERAPGTQYF.